This T cell receptor (beta chain) was recovered during a study of cytomegalovirus exposure and HLA in healthy donors. The CDR3 has 12 residues. CDR1 and CDR2 (germline): MNHEY, SMNVEV (reference sequence). The V segment lost 4 bases and the J segment 4 bases; nucleotides outside the gene matches: 0. The PCR employed 60 Vbeta primers together with 13 Jbeta primers. The protocol was immunoSEQ multiplex PCR, while the TCRdb copy is restricted to in-frame clones and leaves out a portion. The repertoire has about 62,000 clones, roughly 86% of them found once; the top ten carry roughly 1.5%. The study, taken as a whole, reports: Segments of the TCR beta V type were, in most cases, productive about 90% or about 30% of the time in an earlier analysis. The study labeled 150 to 200 TCR beta chains cytomegalovirus-associated.

The sample holds one count of this clone. As yet, its antigen is unknown. This clonotype originated in a young man in good health and CMV-seronegative. The chain carries TRBV27 and TRBJ1-1; 7 nucleotides agree with TRBD1. The sequencing input was PBMCs. CDR3 sequence (DNA): TGTGCCAGCAGTTCAGGGGGCACTGAAGCTTTCTTT. Translating it yields CASSSGGTEAFF.